This T cell receptor (beta chain) was profiled in a study of T-cell reconstitution after alpha-beta-depleted transplantation in children. The CDR3 is made up of 13 amino acids. V dropped 6 bases and J dropped 4 bases, with 14 bases sitting between them. Germline V gives CDR1 SGHRS, CDR2 YFSETQ. The sample holds many counts of this clonotype. Its antigen remains unknown. Findings and caveats of the study: Some patients owed their high day-60 TCRbeta diversity to surviving recipient T cells and thymic progenitors.

Unique molecular identifiers tagged the TCRbeta library. TCRdb processed the PCR reads anew with MiXCR; each CDR3 protein has one entry. Among about 240,000 distinct CDR3 sequences listed, under 30% were seen once. This TCR was sampled from a girl aged 2 to 10 with Fanconi anemia, due to receive a stem cell transplant. The rearrangement joins TRBV5-1 to TRBJ2-7; D unclear. The sequenced sample was PBMCs, obtained before TCRalphabeta/CD19-depleted stem cell transplant. In nucleotides, the CDR3 is TGCGCCAGCATTCATCAGCAGCAATACGAGCAGTACTTC. Protein sequence: CASIHQQQYEQYF.